This TCR beta chain stems from a study of control samples from healthy donors and cancer patients. The CDR3 has 16 residues. CDR1 SEHNR and CDR2 FQNEAQ come from the germline V gene (reference sequence). With 3 bases clipped from V and 0 bases from J, the junction kept 3 bases outside the gene matches. Clones were read by immunoSEQ multiplex PCR, and TCRdb kept only the in-frame ones, dropping some. This repertoire shows about 61,000 clones, 85% to 90% found once; its top ten account for roughly 5.7%. The sequence derives from a man aged 55 to 70 with colorectal cancer. This chain uses TRBV7-9 with TRBJ2-7; 12 bases are a match to TRBD1. Sequencing was done on a sample of PBMCs. In nucleotides, the CDR3 is TGTGCCAGCAGCTTTCGGGGACAGGGGGCCTCCTACGAGCAGTACTTC. Translating gives CASSFRGQGASYEQYF.